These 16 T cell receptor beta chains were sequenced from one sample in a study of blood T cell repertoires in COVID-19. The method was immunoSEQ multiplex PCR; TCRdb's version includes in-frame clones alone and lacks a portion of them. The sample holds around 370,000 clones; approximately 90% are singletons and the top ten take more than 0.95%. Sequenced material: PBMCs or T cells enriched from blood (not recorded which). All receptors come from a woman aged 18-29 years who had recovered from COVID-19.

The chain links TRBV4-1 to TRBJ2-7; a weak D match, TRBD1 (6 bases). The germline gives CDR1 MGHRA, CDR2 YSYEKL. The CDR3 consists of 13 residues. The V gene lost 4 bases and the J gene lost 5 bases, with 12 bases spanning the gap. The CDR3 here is CASSPTRGNEQYF. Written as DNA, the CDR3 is TGCGCCAGCAGCCCGACCAGGGGAAACGAGCAGTACTTC.

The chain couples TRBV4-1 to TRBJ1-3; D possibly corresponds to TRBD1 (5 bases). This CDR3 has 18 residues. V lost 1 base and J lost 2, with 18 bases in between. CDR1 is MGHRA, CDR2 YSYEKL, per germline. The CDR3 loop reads CASSQGSFLAGTGNTIYF. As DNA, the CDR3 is TGCGCCAGCAGCCAAGGTAGTTTTCTGGCAGGGACTGGAAACACCATATATTTT.

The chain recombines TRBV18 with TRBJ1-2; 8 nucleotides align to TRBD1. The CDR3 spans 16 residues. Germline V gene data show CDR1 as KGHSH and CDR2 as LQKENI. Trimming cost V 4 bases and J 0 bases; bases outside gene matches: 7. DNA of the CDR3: TGTGCCAGCTCACATAGAGGACAGGGATCTAACTATGGCTACACCTTC. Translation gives CASSHRGQGSNYGYTF.

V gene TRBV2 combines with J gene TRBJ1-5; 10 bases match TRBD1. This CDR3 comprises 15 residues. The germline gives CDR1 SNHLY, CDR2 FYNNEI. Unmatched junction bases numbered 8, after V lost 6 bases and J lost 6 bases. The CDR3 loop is CASRERQGAGQPQHF. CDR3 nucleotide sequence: TGTGCCAGCAGGGAAAGACAGGGGGCAGGTCAGCCCCAGCATTTT. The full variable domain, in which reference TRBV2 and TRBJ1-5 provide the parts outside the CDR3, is EPEVTQTPSHQVTQMGQEVILRCVPISNHLYFYWYRQILGQKVEFLVSFYNNEISEKSEIFDDQFSVERPDGSNFTLKIRSTKLEDSAMYFCASRERQGAGQPQHFGDGTRLSIL.

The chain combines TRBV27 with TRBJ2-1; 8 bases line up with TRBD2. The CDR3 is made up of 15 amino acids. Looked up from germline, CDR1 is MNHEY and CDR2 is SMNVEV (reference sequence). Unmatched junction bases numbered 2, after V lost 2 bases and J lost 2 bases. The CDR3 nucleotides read TGTGCCAGCAGTTTAGGGCGGGGGGCCTACAATGAGCAGTTCTTC. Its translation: CASSLGRGAYNEQFF.

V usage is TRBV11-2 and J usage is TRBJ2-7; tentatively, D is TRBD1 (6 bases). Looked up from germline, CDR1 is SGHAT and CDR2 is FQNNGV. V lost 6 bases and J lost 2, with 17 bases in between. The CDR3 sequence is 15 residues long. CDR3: CASRHNSGATYEQYF. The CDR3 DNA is TGTGCCAGCAGGCATAACTCAGGGGCAACCTACGAGCAGTACTTC.

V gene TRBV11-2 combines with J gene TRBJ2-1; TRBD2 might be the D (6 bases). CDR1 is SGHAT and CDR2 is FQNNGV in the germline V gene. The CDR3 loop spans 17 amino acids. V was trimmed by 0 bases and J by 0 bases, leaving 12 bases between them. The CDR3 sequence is CASSLERGGTSYNEQFF. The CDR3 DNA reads TGTGCCAGCAGCTTAGAGCGCGGAGGGACCTCCTACAATGAGCAGTTCTTC. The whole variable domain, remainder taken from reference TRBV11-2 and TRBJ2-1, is EAGVAQSPRYKIIEKRQSVAFWCNPISGHATLYWYQQILGQGPKLLIQFQNNGVVDDSQLPKDRFSAERLKGVDSTLKIQPAKLEDSAVYLCASSLERGGTSYNEQFFGPGTRLTVL.

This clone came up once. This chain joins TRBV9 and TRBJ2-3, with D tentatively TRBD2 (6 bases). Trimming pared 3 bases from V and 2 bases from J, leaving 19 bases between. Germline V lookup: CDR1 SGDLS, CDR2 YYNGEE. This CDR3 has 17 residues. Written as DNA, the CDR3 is TGTGCCAGCAGCGCTTGGGGGGTGGGGTCGGACACAGATACGCAGTATTTT. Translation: CASSAWGVGSDTDTQYF.

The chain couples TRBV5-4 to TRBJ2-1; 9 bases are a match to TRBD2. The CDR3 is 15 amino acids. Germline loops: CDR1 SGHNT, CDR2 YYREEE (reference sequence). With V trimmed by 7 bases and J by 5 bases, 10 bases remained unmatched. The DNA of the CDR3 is TGTGCCAGCGGTCTTAGCGGGGGAAAAGACAATGAGCAGTTCTTC. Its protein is CASGLSGGKDNEQFF.

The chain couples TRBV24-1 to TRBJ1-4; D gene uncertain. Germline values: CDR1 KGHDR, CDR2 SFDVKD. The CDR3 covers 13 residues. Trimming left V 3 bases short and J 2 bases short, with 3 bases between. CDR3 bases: TGTGCCACCAGTGATGGCACTAATGAAAAACTGTTTTTT. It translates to CATSDGTNEKLFF.

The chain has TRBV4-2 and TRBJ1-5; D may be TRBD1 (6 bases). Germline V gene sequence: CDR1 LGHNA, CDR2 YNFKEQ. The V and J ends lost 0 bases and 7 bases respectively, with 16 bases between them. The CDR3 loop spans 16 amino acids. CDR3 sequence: CASSQDRSSTGQPQHF. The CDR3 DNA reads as TGTGCCAGCAGCCAAGATCGGAGCTCTACAGGGCAGCCCCAGCATTTT.

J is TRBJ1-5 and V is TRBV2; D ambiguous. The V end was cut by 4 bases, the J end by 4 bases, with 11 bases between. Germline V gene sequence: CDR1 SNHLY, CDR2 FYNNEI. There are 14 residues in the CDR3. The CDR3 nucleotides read TGTGCCAGCAGTGGACCTCCCGGGAATCAGCCCCAGCATTTT. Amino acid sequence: CASSGPPGNQPQHF.

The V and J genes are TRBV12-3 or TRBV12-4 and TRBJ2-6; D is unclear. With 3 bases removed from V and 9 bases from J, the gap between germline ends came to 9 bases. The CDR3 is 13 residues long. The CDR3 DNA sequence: TGTGCCAGCAGTTTTCTGTCCTTCAACGTCCTGACTTTC. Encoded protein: CASSFLSFNVLTF.

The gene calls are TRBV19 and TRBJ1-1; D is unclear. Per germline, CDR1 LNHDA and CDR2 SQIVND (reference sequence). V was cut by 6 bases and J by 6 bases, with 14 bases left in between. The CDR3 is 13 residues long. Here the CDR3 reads CASRTGGFAEAFF. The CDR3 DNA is TGTGCCAGTAGGACGGGAGGGTTCGCTGAAGCTTTCTTT.

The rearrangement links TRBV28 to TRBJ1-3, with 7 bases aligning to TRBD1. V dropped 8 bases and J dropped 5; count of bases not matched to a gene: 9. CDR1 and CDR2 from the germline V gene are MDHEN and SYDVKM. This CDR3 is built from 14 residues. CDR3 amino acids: CASRGTDLRNTIYF. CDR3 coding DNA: TGTGCCAGCCGCGGGACAGATCTTCGAAACACCATATATTTT.

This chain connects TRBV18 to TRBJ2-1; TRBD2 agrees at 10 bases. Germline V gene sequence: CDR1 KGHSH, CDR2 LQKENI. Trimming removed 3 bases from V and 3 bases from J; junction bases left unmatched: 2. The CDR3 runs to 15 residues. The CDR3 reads CASSPTSGYYNEQFF. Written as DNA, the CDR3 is TGTGCCAGCTCACCGACTAGCGGGTACTACAATGAGCAGTTCTTC.